Given below is one T cell receptor beta chain in context. What it binds is unknown. The record originates from a study of T-cell memory formation after mild COVID-19. Findings and caveats of the study: The CD4+ clones that contracted clustered mainly within CM and EM, and the CD8+ clones concentrated in EMRA.

V was cut by 4 bases and J by 4 bases, with 13 bases left in between. Germline V lookup: CDR1 MGHRA, CDR2 YSYEKL. The CDR3 length is 14 residues. TCRdb redid the calling of the 5' RACE reads with MiXCR, one entry per CDR3 protein. This repertoire shows tens of thousands of distinct CDR3 sequences, approximately 23% found once; its top ten account for roughly 40%. The gene calls are TRBV4-1 and TRBJ1-2, with a weak D call TRBD1 (6 bases). The sample taken for sequencing was PBMCs or a T cell subset sorted from them (not recorded which). This receptor was taken from a man younger than 30 who had mild COVID-19 (a few samples of this study predate the infection). Cell type and time point are not known. CDR3 protein: CASSPKGVGYGYTF. The CDR3 DNA follows: TGCGCCAGCAGCCCAAAGGGGGTCGGCTATGGCTACACCTTC.